This entry is about one T cell receptor beta chain. The antigen remains unidentified. The protocol was immunoSEQ multiplex PCR, while the TCRdb copy is restricted to in-frame clones and leaves out a portion. In the table there are fewer than 80,000 clones, 96% of which are singletons. This sample is part of a study of cytomegalovirus exposure and HLA in healthy donors. In the study overall: According to later analysis, the same platform produced the 120 validation and around 730 first-cohort repertoires.

The donors were in the 120-subject validation cohort; that cohort was separate from the roughly 700-subject first cohort. Study results and caveats: Through in vitro validation, three CMV-associated chains were shown to be specific for CMV antigens.

The J segment lost 4 bases and the V segment lost 3 bases, leaving 12 bases of the junction unmatched. Germline V gives CDR1 SEHNR, CDR2 FQNEAQ (reference sequence). The CDR3 consists of 17 residues. Sequencing input: PBMCs. The chain uses TRBV7-9 and TRBJ2-7, with TRBD1 matching over 10 bases. This receptor was taken from a young woman in good health and CMV-seropositive. Written as DNA, the CDR3 is TGTGCCAGCAGCTTCGAACAGTCGGACAGGGGGAAGTACGAGCAGTACTTC. It is translated as CASSFEQSDRGKYEQYF.